Here is one T cell receptor (beta chain) with its context. The antigen remains undetermined. Profiled with immunoSEQ multiplex PCR; TCRdb holds only in-frame clones, not every one. The repertoire holds over 950 clones, with approximately 79% as singletons. The source of the sample is a study of immune cell composition in non-small cell lung cancer. Overall study results and limits: Squamous carcinomas (approximately 75%) more often had tumour-associated clones >0.5% than adenocarcinomas (around 33%). Lung adenocarcinomas had lower top 10 clone scores and clonality than squamous tumours. It was not proven that tumour-reactive clones equal dominant tumour-associated clones. Smoking pack-years did not significantly correlate with tumour TCR-beta clonality.

J gave up 5 bases and V 2 bases, and 3 bases lay outside the gene matches. The CDR3 runs to 15 residues. Germline V gene data show CDR1 as WSHSY and CDR2 as SAAADI. The sequenced sample consisted of lung tumor tissue. The TCR comes from a human donor with non-small cell lung cancer. The rearrangement joins TRBV10-2 to TRBJ2-5; 12 nucleotides match TRBD2. CDR3: CASSELAGGQETQYF. CDR3 sequence (DNA): TGCGCCAGCAGTGAGCTAGCGGGGGGGCAGGAGACCCAGTACTTC.